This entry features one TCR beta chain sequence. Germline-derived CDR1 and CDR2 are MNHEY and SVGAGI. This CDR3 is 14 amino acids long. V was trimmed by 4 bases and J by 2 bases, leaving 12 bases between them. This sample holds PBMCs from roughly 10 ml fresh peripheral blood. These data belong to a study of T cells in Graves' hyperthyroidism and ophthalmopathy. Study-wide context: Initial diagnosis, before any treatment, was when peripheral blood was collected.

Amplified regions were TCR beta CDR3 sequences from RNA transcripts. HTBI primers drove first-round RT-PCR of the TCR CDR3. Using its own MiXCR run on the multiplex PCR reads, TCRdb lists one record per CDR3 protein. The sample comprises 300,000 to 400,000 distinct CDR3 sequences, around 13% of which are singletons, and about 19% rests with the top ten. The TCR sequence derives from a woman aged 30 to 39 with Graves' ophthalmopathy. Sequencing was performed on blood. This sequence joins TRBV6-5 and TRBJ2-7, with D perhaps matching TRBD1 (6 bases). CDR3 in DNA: TGTGCCAGCAGTTTACAGGGAACGACCTACGAGCAGTACTTC. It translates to CASSLQGTTYEQYF.